Sequencing of this T cell receptor beta chain was carried out in a study of cytomegalovirus exposure and HLA in healthy donors. With 60 Vbeta and 13 Jbeta primers, the PCR was carried out. Some clones are missing from TCRdb's copy, which holds only in-frame ones; the method was immunoSEQ multiplex PCR. The sample lists 140,000 or so clones; 75% to 90% were seen once. Details on this clone: Its target is not known.

Overall study results and limits: Certain sequence variants were highly shared and formed a cluster, and this cluster was likely a sequencing artifact. The listing of 150 or so TCR beta chains classed them as cytomegalovirus-associated. Follow-up analysis later connected one missense variant in DCLRE1C with trimming of TCR beta V- and J-genes. Fewer N-insertions (relative to the approximately 700-donor mean) were reportedly seen in an Asian-associated ancestry cluster in a later analysis.

From germline, CDR1 is MGHDK and CDR2 SYGVNS. With 3 bases removed from V and 0 bases from J, the gap between germline ends came to 15 bases. CDR3 length equals 17 residues. This chain uses TRBV25-1 with TRBJ1-5; unclear D gene. The sequence came from a young woman in good health and CMV-seronegative. Input material: PBMCs. In DNA form, the CDR3 reads TGTGCCAGCAGTGAGAACAGCCCGGGGTATAGCAATCAGCCCCAGCATTTT. It encodes CASSENSPGYSNQPQHF.